What follows are 28 T cell receptor beta chains derived from one specimen sequenced in a study of monozygotic twins with inflammatory bowel disease. From the 5' RACE reads, TCRdb lists one entry per CDR3 protein and no DNA. Found here are around 220,000 distinct CDR3 sequences; the top ten clones hold roughly 8%. Sequenced sample: blood. The receptors originated from a human donor with ulcerative colitis or Crohn's disease, or a healthy co-twin of an affected twin (not recorded which).

The chain joins TRBV7-8 to TRBJ1-3; TCRdb's D call of TRBD1 is untestable without DNA. In germline, CDR1 is SGHVS, CDR2 FQNEAQ. The CDR3 loop spans 15 amino acids. The CDR3 spells CASSGGQNSGNTIYF.

The chain has TRBV7-9 and TRBJ2-1. CDR1 is SEHNR, CDR2 FQNEAQ, per germline (reference sequence). The CDR3 is 15 amino acids. The CDR3 sequence is CASSLTFSSYNEQFF.

V and J are TRBV5-5 and TRBJ2-4. The CDR3 extends over 17 amino acids. Germline CDR1 reads SGHKS; CDR2 reads YYEKEE (reference sequence). The CDR3 loop is CASSSDPRGESKNIQYF.

The genes are TRBV20-1 and TRBJ2-3. Germline V lookup: CDR1 DFQATT, CDR2 SNEGSKA (reference sequence). This CDR3 has 14 amino acids. CDR3: CSAQRRLFTDTQYF.

The chain employs TRBV3-1 and TRBJ2-3. Germline V gene lookup returns CDR1 LGHDT and CDR2 YNNKEL (reference sequence). The CDR3 totals 15 residues. CDR3 region: CASSQEVAVTDTQYF.

The chain combines TRBV12-3 or TRBV12-4 with TRBJ1-2; TCRdb selects TRBD1, and the lack of DNA leaves this call unchecked. The CDR3 is made up of 13 amino acids. CDR3 protein: CASSTQGTYGYTF.

The chain recombines TRBV6-1 with TRBJ2-1; TCRdb reports TRBD1, a call that lacks DNA to check it against. The length of the CDR3 is 16 residues. CDR1 and CDR2 (germline): MNHNS, SASEGT. The CDR3 region is CASRPRTGSSYNEQFF.

The chain carries TRBV6-1 and TRBJ2-2; the TCRdb D gene call, TRBD1, has no DNA to confirm it. CDR1 MNHNS and CDR2 SASEGT come from the germline V gene. This CDR3 spans 14 amino acids. The CDR3 spells CASSEWGWSGELFF.

The chain couples TRBV10-3 to TRBJ1-1; TCRdb proposes TRBD1, but this gene call is untestable without DNA. The CDR3 spans 12 residues. Germline V gene data show CDR1 as ENHRY and CDR2 as SYGVKD. This CDR3 is CATSGGAAEAFF.

This sequence joins TRBV10-3 and TRBJ2-1; as DNA is missing, the TRBD2 call by TCRdb cannot be tested. The CDR3 contains 15 residues. Germline V gene sequence: CDR1 ENHRY, CDR2 SYGVKD. CDR3: CAITVGTSGVNEQFF.

CDR3: CASSRLPWTLSSYEQYF. This chain joins TRBV9 and TRBJ2-7. This CDR3 has 17 residues. CDR1 is SGDLS and CDR2 is YYNGEE in the germline V gene. Based on the CDR3 plus reference TRBV9 and TRBJ2-7, the full variable domain is DSGVTQTPKHLITATGQRVTLRCSPRSGDLSVYWYQQSLDQGLQFLIQYYNGEERAKGNILERFSAQQFPDLHSELNLSSLELGDSALYFCASSRLPWTLSSYEQYFGPGTRLTVT.

The chain recombines TRBV4-3 with TRBJ2-3; TCRdb picks TRBD2, but there is no DNA to check that call. From germline, CDR1 is LGHNA and CDR2 YSLEER. The CDR3 runs 16 residues. CDR3 region: CASSLNPAEHTDTQYF.

This chain links TRBV5-1 with TRBJ2-4. This CDR3 has 15 residues. Germline V gene lookup returns CDR1 SGHRS and CDR2 YFSETQ. CDR3 sequence reads: CASSPDVLAKNIQYF.

The J gene is TRBJ2-7, the V gene TRBV18. Germline V gene data show CDR1 as KGHSH and CDR2 as LQKENI. The length of the CDR3 is 15 residues. CDR3 loop: CASSPTGGEFGEQYF.

This chain links TRBV7-2 with TRBJ2-7; TCRdb selects TRBD1, and the lack of DNA leaves this call unchecked. This CDR3 region has 15 residues. Germline values: CDR1 SGHTA, CDR2 FQGNSA. CDR3 protein: CASSLGAGTTYEQYF.

This chain links TRBV18 with TRBJ1-2. Germline V gene data show CDR1 as KGHSH and CDR2 as LQKENI. The CDR3 runs to 13 residues. This CDR3 reads CASSPTATYGYTF.

The gene calls are TRBV7-2 and TRBJ2-7. Germline values: CDR1 SGHTA, CDR2 FQGNSA. This CDR3 has 13 residues. This CDR3 is CASGFSSLGEQYF.

The chain links TRBV4-1 to TRBJ1-2; without DNA, the TCRdb call of TRBD1 cannot be checked. CDR3 size: 15 residues. Germline lookup yields CDR1 MGHRA and CDR2 YSYEKL. CDR3 in amino acids: CASSQPTGRIHGYTF.

The chain has TRBV7-2 and TRBJ2-4. This CDR3 is built from 13 residues. Germline V gives CDR1 SGHTA, CDR2 FQGNSA. CDR3 protein: CASTPRWTDIQYF. Together with reference TRBV7-2 and TRBJ2-4, the CDR3 gives the full variable domain: GAGVSQSPSNKVTEKGKDVELRCDPISGHTALYWYRQSLGQGLEFLIYFQGNSAPDKSGLPSDRFSAERTGGSVSTLTIQRTQQEDSAVYLCASTPRWTDIQYFGAGTRLSVL.

The CDR3 sequence: CASSSAGLTGELFF. V and J are TRBV7-9 and TRBJ2-2. This CDR3 has 14 residues. Germline V gene data show CDR1 as SEHNR and CDR2 as FQNEAQ (reference sequence).

The chain recombines TRBV11-2 with TRBJ1-2; TCRdb returns TRBD1, unconfirmable since there is no DNA. The CDR3 sequence is 13 residues long. Germline V gene sequence: CDR1 SGHAT, CDR2 FQNNGV. This chain's CDR3 is CASSLGTVDGYTF.

The chain links TRBV2 to TRBJ2-1; TCRdb names TRBD2, which stays unverified in the absence of DNA. Per germline, CDR1 SNHLY and CDR2 FYNNEI. The CDR3 contains 14 residues. This CDR3 reads CASTRLAVADEQFF. Full variable domain (missing parts from reference TRBV2 and TRBJ2-1): EPEVTQTPSHQVTQMGQEVILRCVPISNHLYFYWYRQILGQKVEFLVSFYNNEISEKSEIFDDQFSVERPDGSNFTLKIRSTKLEDSAMYFCASTRLAVADEQFFGPGTRLTVL.

The V gene is TRBV7-2, the J gene TRBJ1-2. The CDR3 covers 14 residues. In germline, CDR1 is SGHTA, CDR2 FQGNSA. This CDR3 is CASSVDSVVAGYTF.

V usage is TRBV5-6 and J usage is TRBJ1-5; the D gene TCRdb calls, TRBD1, cannot be checked with no DNA. Germline V gives CDR1 SGHDT, CDR2 YYEEEE. The CDR3 has 18 residues. The CDR3 protein is CASSLGVGDRVHNQPQHF.

The J gene is TRBJ2-5, the V gene TRBV7-9; the D call from TCRdb, TRBD1, cannot be confirmed without DNA. The CDR3 length is 15 residues. Germline CDR1 and CDR2: SEHNR and FQNEAQ (reference sequence). The CDR3 sequence: CASSVYTAGQETQYF.

This chain links TRBV7-9 with TRBJ2-7; without DNA, the TCRdb call of TRBD1 cannot be checked. Per germline, CDR1 SEHNR and CDR2 FQNEAQ (reference sequence). The CDR3 covers 17 residues. This CDR3 is CASPRPPRAGGSYEQYF.

The chain combines TRBV7-2 with TRBJ2-2; there is no DNA to check the TCRdb D call of TRBD2. Germline loops: CDR1 SGHTA, CDR2 FQGNSA. The CDR3 sequence is 16 residues long. Here the CDR3 reads CASSSGLAGVVGELFF.

This chain links TRBV12-3 or TRBV12-4 with TRBJ2-7; the TCRdb D gene call, TRBD1, has no DNA to confirm it. The CDR3 length is 14 residues. The chain's CDR3 is CATTPLPGVHEQYF.